This TCR beta chain was documented in a study of blood T cell repertoires in COVID-19 (dated by TCRdb to the early 2020s). Background for the entire study: The collaborator samples originated in the United States, Italy and Spain and spanned the acute and convalescent phases of COVID-19. The prospective study material was composed of cDNA or gDNA derived from T cells, B-cell-depleted T cells, or PBMCs. Subjects who had been exposed to COVID-19, were actively infected with it, or had recovered from it provided the deeply sampled blood TCRbeta repertoires that made up the dataset. The repertoires were made available in a free public database intended to serve as a resource for research on the immune response to SARS-CoV-2. The samples were drawn from two sources: the first 160 participants of the ongoing ImmuneRACE study, and fewer than 1,500 subjects contributed by 6 global collaborators. Sample metadata almost always included a de-identified subject ID, COVID-19 status, age in years and sex. Where HLA class I and class II types were available, the types were taken from metadata supplied by the sample provider, not from assay-based typing. The paper as a whole reports these results and caveats: How much clinical and demographic metadata was included differed by source and by participant, and the metadata was provided uncurated.

Points on this clone: Its antigen has not been determined. No qualities accompany the bases; no much larger clone lies one base away.

TCRbeta CDR3 regions were amplified from genomic DNA using the immunoSEQ Assay, a bias-controlled multiplex PCR. The paper's processing steps were these. The number of nucleated cells in each sample was estimated by amplification of reference gene primers within the assay. To quantify the absolute abundance of each unique TCRbeta CDR3 rearrangement, sequence reads were collapsed and filtered. Productive Simpson clonality was computed per sample as the square root of Simpson's diversity index over productive rearrangements. This immuneACCESS table, as held by TCRdb, lists in-frame sequences with V and J called but not all clones. Of the missing ones, under half trace to an unresolved V gene in checked studies; the others have no known cause. V and J calls and clone size come straight from that table; D and trimming were deduced from the DNA. A total of 280,000 or so clones appear in this sample, around 91% of them only once. Around 1.7% of the sample lies in the top ten.

Participants in the prospective study were aged about 18 to 100 years, lived in 20 to 30 United States geographic areas, and enrolled through a virtual design. In the prospective study, participants were assigned to cohorts based on the clinical history participants reported in a screening survey and a study questionnaire. In the prospective study, mobile phlebotomists collected whole blood, serum and a nasopharyngeal or oropharyngeal swab from each participant. Additional blood draws and questionnaires over a 2-month period could optionally be provided by prospective study participants. Prospective study blood samples were shipped either frozen or at room temperature before DNA extraction. Trimming takes 6 bases off V and 6 bases off J; junction bases not matched to a gene: 5. From its cysteine to its phenylalanine, the CDR3 spans 12 amino acids. Only the CDR3 part of the read is kept: 36 bases, read in frame from the first base. The germline V gene (reference sequence) supplies CDR1 GTSNPN and CDR2 SVGIG.

This clonotype was obtained from a woman between 18 and 30 years old with acute COVID-19. Sequenced sample: PBMCs or T cells enriched from blood (not recorded which). This receptor chain uses TRBV30 and TRBJ1-2, and 9 bases in between align with TRBD1. The encoded CDR3 is CACWDREDGYTF. The bases are TGTGCCTGCTGGGACAGGGAGGATGGCTACACCTTC.